Shown below are 25 T cell receptor beta chains from a single sample sequenced in a study of vaccination and CD4 T cells after COVID-19. The treatment here: roughly nine-day PBMC culture with coronavirus spike peptide pools or control peptides (ViraFEST assay). The Oncomine TCR Beta short-read assay generated sequence data from the DNA of cultured CD4+ T cells. TCRdb analysed the PCR reads with MiXCR anew, one entry per CDR3 protein. The sample records some 16,000 distinct CDR3 sequences, around 53% being singletons. Their antigens remain unidentified. Sample: CD4+ T cells from blood, cultured in vitro. These receptors were taken from a human donor who had recovered from COVID-19.

V is TRBV10-3 and J is TRBJ2-4; 9 nucleotides match TRBD1. V lost 3 bases to trimming and J lost 6 bases; unmatched junction nucleotides: 6. The CDR3 is 15 amino acids. Germline values: CDR1 ENHRY, CDR2 SYGVKD. DNA of the CDR3: TGTGCCATCAGTGAAAACAGGGGGCAGGGAAACATTCAGTACTTC. This gives the protein CAISENRGQGNIQYF.

A few counts support this clonotype. The chain combines TRBV25-1 with TRBJ2-4; D might be TRBD1 or TRBD2, each matching 6 bases. The CDR3 spans 14 residues. V shed 4 bases and J shed 7 bases, with 14 bases lying between them. Germline loops: CDR1 MGHDK, CDR2 SYGVNS. The CDR3 here is CASSAAGGLNIQYF. In DNA form, the CDR3 reads TGTGCCAGCAGTGCCGCCGGGGGCCTGAACATTCAGTACTTC.

This chain connects TRBV7-8 to TRBJ1-1; unclear D gene. Germline V CDR1 and CDR2: SGHVS, FQNEAQ. CDR3 length equals 11 residues. Trimming took off 6 bases at V and 5 bases at J, with 7 bases between the two ends. The CDR3 DNA sequence: TGTGCCAGCAGACAAAAAACTGAAGCTTTCTTT. It specifies CASRQKTEAFF.

V and J are TRBV5-4 and TRBJ2-5, with TRBD1 identical over 7 bases. Trimming took 7 bases from V and 1 from J; bases not matched to a gene: 7. Germline V CDR1 and CDR2: SGHNT, YYREEE (reference sequence). This CDR3 region has 14 residues. The CDR3 is CASSLGTAQETQYF. The CDR3, as DNA: TGTGCCAGCTCGCTTGGGACAGCCCAAGAGACCCAGTACTTC.

J is TRBJ2-3 and V is TRBV4-2; 7 nucleotides match TRBD2. J was trimmed by 4 bases and V by 1 base; bases with no gene match: 5. In germline, CDR1 is LGHNA, CDR2 YNFKEQ. This CDR3 has 15 amino acids. CDR3 loop: CASSQGGRVSDTQYF. CDR3 nucleotides: TGTGCCAGCAGCCAAGGCGGGAGAGTGTCAGATACGCAGTATTTT.

This chain connects TRBV5-1 to TRBJ2-5, with TRBD1 identical over 8 bases. The CDR3 covers 15 residues. Germline CDR1 SGHRS, CDR2 YFSETQ. Losses at the gene ends were 0 bases for V and 5 bases for J; bases not matched to a gene: 6. CDR3 protein: CASSLGQGLYETQYF. In DNA form, the CDR3 reads TGCGCCAGCAGCTTGGGACAGGGGCTTTATGAGACCCAGTACTTC.

The rearrangement links TRBV28 to TRBJ1-1, with 8 bases identical to TRBD1. CDR1 is MDHEN, CDR2 SYDVKM, per germline. The CDR3 runs to 12 residues. The junction had 5 bases not matched to a gene; V was cut back by 6 bases and J by 8 bases. CDR3 sequence reads: CASSGTGKEAFF. In DNA form, the CDR3 reads TGTGCCAGCAGCGGGACAGGAAAAGAAGCTTTCTTT.

The rearrangement joins TRBV24-1 to TRBJ2-6; no reliable D call. The CDR3 is 14 residues long. Trimming removed 3 bases from V and 1 base from J, with 3 bases in between. Per the germline V gene, CDR1 is KGHDR and CDR2 is SFDVKD. This chain's CDR3 is CATSDPSGANVLTF. In nucleotides, the CDR3 is TGTGCCACCAGTGATCCTTCTGGGGCCAACGTCCTGACTTTC.

The chain links TRBV4-1 to TRBJ2-7; D is possibly TRBD1 (5 bases). CDR1 is MGHRA and CDR2 is YSYEKL in the germline V gene. Trimming removed 1 base at V and 4 bases at J, with 11 bases between. The length of the CDR3 is 14 residues. CDR3 DNA: TGCGCCAGCAGCCAAGTGGGGCAGAAATACGAGCAGTACTTC. It encodes CASSQVGQKYEQYF.

This clonotype was recorded only once. The rearrangement links TRBV12-3 or TRBV12-4 to TRBJ1-5; D not resolved. The V and J ends lost 7 bases and 6 bases respectively, with 10 bases between them. The CDR3 sequence is 12 residues long. CDR3 nucleotide sequence: TGTGCCAGCACCACAGAGCCTCAGCCCCAGCATTTT. Residues: CASTTEPQPQHF.

This clonotype was seen once. This sequence joins TRBV6-2 or TRBV6-3 and TRBJ1-2; D is unclear. Germline V CDR1 and CDR2: MNHEY, SVGEGT. V gave up 0 bases and J gave up 4 bases, with 12 bases separating them. This CDR3 has 15 amino acids. The CDR3 protein is CASSYSGGQLYGYTF. The CDR3 bases are TGTGCCAGCAGTTACTCCGGTGGGCAGCTCTATGGCTACACCTTC.

The gene calls are TRBV6-1 and TRBJ1-4, with unresolved D. CDR1 and CDR2 (germline): MNHNS, SASEGT. The CDR3 extends over 13 amino acids. The V end was cut by 4 bases, the J end by 7 bases, with 10 bases between. CDR3 sequence: CASSAGIGEKLFF. The CDR3 DNA follows: TGTGCCAGCAGTGCAGGAATCGGTGAAAAACTGTTTTTT.

The table lists this clonotype with a few counts. The rearrangement joins TRBV6-1 to TRBJ1-2; D is undetermined. There are 15 residues in the CDR3. V was cut by 7 bases and J by 5 bases, with 20 bases left in between. Germline CDR1 and CDR2: MNHNS and SASEGT. This CDR3 reads CASIERGPGRYGYTF. CDR3 bases: TGTGCCAGCATCGAACGCGGGCCCGGGAGGTATGGCTACACCTTC.

The V and J genes are TRBV4-1 and TRBJ1-1, with D perhaps TRBD1 (6 bases). Trimming took off 2 bases at V and 1 base at J, with 14 bases between the two ends. There are 16 residues in the CDR3. The germline CDR1 and CDR2 sequences are MGHRA and YSYEKL. The DNA of the CDR3 is TGCGCCAGCAGCCAATATACAGGGATTTCGAACACTGAAGCTTTCTTT. This translates into CASSQYTGISNTEAFF.

This clonotype was observed a few times. The CDR3 DNA reads TGTGCCAGCAGCTTACTGGCGGCAGATACGCAGTATTTT. Amino acid sequence: CASSLLAADTQYF. This sequence joins TRBV7-2 and TRBJ2-3; no reliable D call. The CDR3 loop spans 13 amino acids. CDR1 is SGHTA and CDR2 is FQGNSA in the germline V gene. The germline V and J ends were trimmed by 2 bases and 4 bases, with 7 bases remaining between them.

The chain has TRBV27 and TRBJ2-7; 11 bases are shared with TRBD1. Trimming cost V 8 bases and J 4 bases; bases outside gene matches: 4. Per the germline V gene, CDR1 is MNHEY and CDR2 is SMNVEV (reference sequence). The CDR3 extends over 13 amino acids. In DNA form, the CDR3 reads TGTGCCAGCGGGTGGGACAGGGGGTACGAGCAGTACTTC. Protein sequence: CASGWDRGYEQYF.

The chain combines TRBV5-4 with TRBJ2-3; 10 positions match TRBD2. The CDR3 loop spans 15 amino acids. V gave up 3 bases and J gave up 1 base; unmatched junction bases: 2. The V gene's germline CDR1 is SGHNT and CDR2 YYREEE (reference sequence). CDR3 amino acids: CASSSGLAGTDTQYF. CDR3 nucleotides: TGTGCCAGCAGCTCAGGACTAGCGGGCACAGATACGCAGTATTTT.

CDR3 sequence: CASSYSIRAAGAYEQYF. DNA for the CDR3: TGTGCCAGCAGTTACTCAATCAGGGCCGCGGGGGCCTACGAGCAGTACTTC. The chain is built from TRBV6-5 and TRBJ2-7; 7 nucleotides line up with TRBD2. Germline V gene sequence: CDR1 MNHEY, CDR2 SVGAGI. The J segment lost 2 bases and the V segment lost 0 bases, leaving 10 bases of the junction unmatched. The length of the CDR3 is 17 residues.

This clonotype is medium-sized by share. This chain joins TRBV4-1 and TRBJ2-5; tentative D call: TRBD1 (5 bases). Trimming pared 1 base from V and 4 bases from J, leaving 13 bases between. The germline gives CDR1 MGHRA, CDR2 YSYEKL. There are 15 residues in the CDR3. The CDR3 DNA reads TGCGCCAGCAGCCAAGCCCCCAGTACAGGAGAGACCCAGTACTTC. Translation: CASSQAPSTGETQYF.

This clonotype has only a few counts. The chain recombines TRBV7-9 with TRBJ2-7, with 8 bases identical to TRBD2. The CDR3 loop spans 14 amino acids. The germline V gene has CDR1 SEHNR and CDR2 FQNEAQ (reference sequence). The junction had 9 bases not matched to a gene; V was cut back by 6 bases and J by 5 bases. The CDR3 nucleotides are TGTGCCAGCAGTCCGAGCGGGGGTGGCAACGAGCAGTACTTC. This sequence encodes CASSPSGGGNEQYF.

The chain carries TRBV6-4 and TRBJ2-2; 11 nucleotides align to TRBD2. Germline CDR1 reads MRHNA; CDR2 reads SNTAGT. The CDR3 is 16 amino acids. V dropped 5 bases and J dropped 4; count of bases not matched to a gene: 6. The CDR3 bases are TGTGCCAGCAGTCAGCGACTAGCGGGAAGCACCGGGGAGCTGTTTTTT. It yields the protein CASSQRLAGSTGELFF.

V and J are TRBV6-1 and TRBJ1-6; a possible D gene is TRBD1 (5 bases). V was trimmed by 11 bases and J by 8 bases, leaving 16 bases between them. Germline CDR1 reads MNHNS; CDR2 reads SASEGT. CDR3 size: 13 residues. In nucleotides, the CDR3 is TGTGCCGCCCGTGCAGGGAGGGATTCACCCCTCCACTTT. This gives the protein CAARAGRDSPLHF.

The rearrangement links TRBV6-2 or TRBV6-3 to TRBJ2-5; D may be TRBD1 (5 bases). Trimming stripped 6 bases from V and 5 bases from J, with 19 bases between. Germline V gene sequence: CDR1 MNHEY, CDR2 SVGEGT. The CDR3 extends over 15 amino acids. CDR3 sequence: CASSRPGPRGETQYF. The CDR3 nucleotides are TGTGCCAGCAGCCGCCCCGGGCCAAGGGGCGAGACCCAGTACTTC.

The V gene is TRBV20-1, the J gene TRBJ2-7; D may be TRBD1 or TRBD2 (5 bases each). Germline CDR1 reads DFQATT; CDR2 reads SNEGSKA (reference sequence). This CDR3 region has 15 residues. V was pared by 0 bases and J by 0 bases, with 12 bases between. CDR3 region: CSARDGTVSSYEQYF. The CDR3 DNA is TGCAGTGCTAGAGACGGGACGGTAAGCTCCTACGAGCAGTACTTC.

This clonotype was detected a few times. This sequence joins TRBV7-9 and TRBJ2-2, with TRBD1 matching 7 bases. CDR3 length: 12 residues. The J segment lost 8 bases and the V segment lost 8 bases, leaving 5 bases of the junction unmatched. Germline CDR1 is SEHNR and CDR2 is FQNEAQ (reference sequence). Here the CDR3 DNA reads TGTGCCAGCGACAGGGCCACTGGGGAGCTGTTTTTT. Amino acid sequence: CASDRATGELFF.